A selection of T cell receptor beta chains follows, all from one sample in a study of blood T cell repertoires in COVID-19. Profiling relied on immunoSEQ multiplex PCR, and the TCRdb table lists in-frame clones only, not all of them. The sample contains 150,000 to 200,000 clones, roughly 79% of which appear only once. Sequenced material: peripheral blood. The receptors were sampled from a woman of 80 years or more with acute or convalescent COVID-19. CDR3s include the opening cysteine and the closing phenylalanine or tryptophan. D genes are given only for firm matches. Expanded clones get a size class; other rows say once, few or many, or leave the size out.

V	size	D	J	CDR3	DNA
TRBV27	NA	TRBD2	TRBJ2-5	CASILGLAGAQETQYF	TGTGCCAGCATTCTAGGACTAGCGGGAGCCCAAGAGACCCAGTACTTC
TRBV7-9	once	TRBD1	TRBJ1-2	CASSLGGQGDHYGYTF	TGTGCCAGCAGCTTAGGGGGACAGGGGGATCACTATGGCTACACCTTC
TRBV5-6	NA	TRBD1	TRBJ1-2	CASSAGQGDNYGYTF	TGTGCCAGCAGCGCGGGACAGGGGGATAACTATGGCTACACCTTC
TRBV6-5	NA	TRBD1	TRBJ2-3	CASSFGQGVHTQYF	TGTGCCAGCAGTTTCGGACAGGGAGTCCATACGCAGTATTTT
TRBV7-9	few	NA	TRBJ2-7	CASSFDSSEQYF	TGTGCCAGCAGCTTCGACAGTTCCGAGCAGTACTTC
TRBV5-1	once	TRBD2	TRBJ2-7	CASSFSGNPSYEQYF	TGCGCCAGCAGCTTTAGCGGGAACCCGTCCTACGAGCAGTACTTC
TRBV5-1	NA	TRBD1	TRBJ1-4	CASSRDRGLEKLFF	TGCGCCAGCAGCCGGGACAGGGGGCTCGAAAAACTGTTTTTT
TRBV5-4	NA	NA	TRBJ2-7	CASSLASSYEQYF	TGTGCCAGCAGCTTGGCCAGTTCCTACGAGCAGTACTTC
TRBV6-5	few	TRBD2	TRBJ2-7	CASRTQRERNYEQYF	TGTGCCAGCAGAACTCAGCGGGAGAGGAACTACGAGCAGTACTTC
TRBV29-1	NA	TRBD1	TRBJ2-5	CSVWDRVETQYF	TGCAGCGTGTGGGACAGGGTAGAGACCCAGTACTTC
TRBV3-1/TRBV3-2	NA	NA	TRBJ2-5	CASSPTGWEQETQYF	TGTGCCAGCAGTCCCACAGGCTGGGAACAAGAGACCCAGTACTTC
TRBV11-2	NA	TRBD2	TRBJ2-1	CASSPGTSGRAVEQFF	TGTGCCAGCAGCCCCGGGACTAGCGGGAGGGCCGTTGAGCAGTTCTTC
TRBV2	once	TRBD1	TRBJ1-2	CATGQGLTYGYTF	TGTGCCACCGGACAGGGGTTAACCTATGGCTACACCTTC
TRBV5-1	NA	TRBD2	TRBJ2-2	CASSFLSGGDTGELFF	TGCGCCAGCAGCTTTCTTTCGGGAGGGGACACCGGGGAGCTGTTTTTT
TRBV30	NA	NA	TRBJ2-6	CAWSDGGLGPGANVLTF	TGTGCCTGGAGTGATGGGGGCCTCGGCCCTGGGGCCAACGTCCTGACTTTC
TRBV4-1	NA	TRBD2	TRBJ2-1	CASSQEGSGRPYNEQFF	TGCGCCAGCAGCCAAGAGGGAAGCGGGAGGCCCTACAATGAGCAGTTCTTC
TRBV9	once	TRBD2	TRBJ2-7	CASSPQVMRERGEQYF	TGTGCCAGCAGCCCCCAGGTAATGCGGGAGCGGGGCGAGCAGTACTTC
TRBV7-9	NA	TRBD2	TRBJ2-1	CASSLASGGIGEQFF	TGTGCCAGCAGCTTAGCTAGCGGGGGGATAGGTGAGCAGTTCTTC
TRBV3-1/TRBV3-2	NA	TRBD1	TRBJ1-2	CASSQTGDPNYGYTF	TGTGCCAGCAGCCAAACAGGGGACCCTAACTATGGCTACACCTTC
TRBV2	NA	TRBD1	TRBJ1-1	CASSVTGVDTEAFF	TGTGCCAGCAGTGTTACAGGGGTGGACACTGAAGCTTTCTTT
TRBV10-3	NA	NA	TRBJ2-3	CAISEAAADTQYF	TGTGCCATCAGTGAGGCGGCGGCAGATACGCAGTATTTT
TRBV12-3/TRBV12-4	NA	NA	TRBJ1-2	CASSFGQPYGYTF	TGTGCCAGCAGTTTTGGACAGCCCTATGGCTACACCTTC
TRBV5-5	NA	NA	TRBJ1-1	CASSLSQGRSEAFF	TGTGCCAGCAGCTTGTCCCAGGGAAGATCTGAAGCTTTCTTT
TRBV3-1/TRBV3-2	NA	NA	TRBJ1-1	CASSLQPSGVLNTEAFF	TGTGCCAGCAGTCTACAACCCTCGGGAGTCTTGAACACTGAAGCTTTCTTT
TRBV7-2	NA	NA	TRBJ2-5	CASSLMRQTQETQYF	TGTGCCAGCAGCTTGATGAGGCAGACCCAAGAGACCCAGTACTTC
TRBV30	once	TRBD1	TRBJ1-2	CAWSVAGGLEGYTF	TGTGCCTGGAGTGTCGCAGGGGGATTAGAGGGCTACACCTTC
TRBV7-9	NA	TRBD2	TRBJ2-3	CASSSTGTSGSSGQYF	TGTGCCAGCAGCTCGACCGGGACTAGCGGGAGTTCTGGGCAGTATTTT
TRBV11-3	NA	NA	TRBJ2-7	CASSPGQSSYEQYF	TGTGCCAGCAGCCCCGGACAGTCCTCCTACGAGCAGTACTTC
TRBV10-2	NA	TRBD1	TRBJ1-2	CASNPTGLSGYTF	TGCGCCAGCAACCCGACAGGGCTGAGCGGCTACACCTTC
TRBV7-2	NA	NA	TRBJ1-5	CASSLHREGQPQHF	TGTGCCAGCAGCCTCCACAGGGAGGGTCAGCCCCAGCATTTT
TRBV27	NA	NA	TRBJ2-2	CASRLRSSGDFNTGELFF	TGTGCCAGCCGCTTGAGAAGTAGCGGAGATTTTAACACCGGGGAGCTGTTTTTT
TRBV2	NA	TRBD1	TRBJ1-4	CASSDRDRVATNEKLFF	TGTGCCAGCAGTGATCGGGACAGGGTTGCAACTAATGAAAAACTGTTTTTT
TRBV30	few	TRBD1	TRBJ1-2	CAWRPQGAVGYTF	TGTGCCTGGAGACCACAGGGGGCTGTGGGCTACACCTTC
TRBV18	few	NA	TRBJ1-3	CASSPTESSGNTIYF	TGTGCCAGCTCACCGACAGAGAGCTCTGGAAACACCATATATTTT
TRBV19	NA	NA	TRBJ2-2	CASSAQGPGELFF	TGTGCCAGTAGTGCCCAGGGTCCCGGGGAGCTGTTTTTT
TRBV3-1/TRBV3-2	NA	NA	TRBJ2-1	CASSQDPTRTGTSIDEQFF	TGTGCCAGCAGCCAAGATCCCACACGGACAGGGACTAGCATCGATGAGCAGTTCTTC
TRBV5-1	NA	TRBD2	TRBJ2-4	CASSLVQRDQIQYF	TGCGCCAGCAGCTTGGTCCAGCGGGATCAGATTCAGTACTTC
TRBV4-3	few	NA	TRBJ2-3	CASSQADTPSTDTQYF	TGCGCCAGCAGCCAAGCGGACACCCCTAGCACAGATACGCAGTATTTT
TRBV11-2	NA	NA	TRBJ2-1	CASSPPPPGSSYNEQFF	TGTGCCAGCAGCCCCCCCCCGCCGGGATCGTCCTACAATGAGCAGTTCTTC
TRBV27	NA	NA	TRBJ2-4	CASSLSVKDFKNIQYF	TGTGCCAGCAGTTTATCGGTGAAGGACTTCAAAAACATTCAGTACTTC
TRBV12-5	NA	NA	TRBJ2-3	CASGFGGTHRGDTQYF	TGTGCTAGTGGTTTCGGGGGGACCCATAGGGGGGATACGCAGTATTTT
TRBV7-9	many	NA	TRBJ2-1	CASQTVGDNEQFF	TGTGCCAGCCAGACCGTGGGAGACAATGAGCAGTTCTTC
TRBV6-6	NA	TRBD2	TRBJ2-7	CASSYSELAGGYEQYF	TGTGCCAGCAGTTACTCGGAGCTAGCGGGAGGCTACGAGCAGTACTTC
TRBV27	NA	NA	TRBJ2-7	CASSLRGASSYEQYF	TGTGCCAGCAGTTTACGCGGGGCAAGCTCCTACGAGCAGTACTTC
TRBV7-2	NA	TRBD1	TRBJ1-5	CASSVDRVQPQHF	TGTGCCAGCAGCGTTGACAGGGTTCAGCCCCAGCATTTT
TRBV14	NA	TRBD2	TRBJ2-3	CASSKLAGTDTQYF	TGTGCCAGCTCAAAACTAGCGGGCACAGATACGCAGTATTTT
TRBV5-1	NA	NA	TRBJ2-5	CASSLNVGGEETQYF	TGCGCCAGCAGCTTGAATGTAGGGGGTGAGGAGACCCAGTACTTC
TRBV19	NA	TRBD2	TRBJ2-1	CASNEAGSSYNEQFF	TGTGCCAGTAATGAAGCGGGGAGCTCCTACAATGAGCAGTTCTTC
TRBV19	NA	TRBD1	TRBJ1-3	CASDKSGTALPLSSGNTIYF	TGTGCCAGTGATAAATCCGGGACAGCTCTCCCGCTGAGCTCTGGAAACACCATATATTTT
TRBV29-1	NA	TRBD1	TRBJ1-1	CSARTGEVEAFF	TGCAGCGCTAGGACAGGGGAGGTTGAAGCTTTCTTT
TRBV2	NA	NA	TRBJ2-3	CASRLDREEADTQYF	TGTGCCAGCAGACTCGACCGCGAAGAGGCAGATACGCAGTATTTT
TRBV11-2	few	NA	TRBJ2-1	CASSHARYYNEQFF	TGTGCCAGCAGCCACGCCAGGTACTACAATGAGCAGTTCTTC
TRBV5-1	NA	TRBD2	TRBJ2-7	CASSGASGSSYEQYF	TGCGCCAGCAGCGGGGCTAGCGGGAGTTCCTACGAGCAGTACTTC
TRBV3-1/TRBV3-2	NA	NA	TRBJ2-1	CASSPRGSYNEQFF	TGTGCCAGCAGCCCCAGGGGCTCCTACAATGAGCAGTTCTTC
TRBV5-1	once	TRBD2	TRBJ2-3	CASSSETSAQIDTQYF	TGCGCCAGCAGCTCAGAGACTAGCGCTCAGATAGATACGCAGTATTTT
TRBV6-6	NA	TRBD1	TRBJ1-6	CASSPNRGVGGRYNSPLHF	TGTGCCAGCAGTCCCAACAGGGGAGTCGGAGGGCGCTATAATTCACCCCTCCACTTT
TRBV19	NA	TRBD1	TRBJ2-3	CASSWGQGFKDTQYF	TGTGCCAGTAGTTGGGGACAGGGGTTCAAAGATACGCAGTATTTT